The clone carrying this T cell receptor beta chain turned up a few times. Assay used: immunoSEQ multiplex PCR; TCRdb lists only in-frame clones, some missing. The sample lists some 77,000 clones; roughly 85% were seen once. This CDR3 spans 16 amino acids. V shed 4 bases and J shed 3 bases, with 16 bases lying between them. Per the germline V gene, CDR1 is LNHDA and CDR2 is SQIVND (reference sequence). This record belongs to a study of technical replicates of blood from several donors. The V gene is TRBV19, the J gene TRBJ1-3; D remains unclear. The source of this sequence is a human donor in good health. Some clones in this sample may be carry-over from other donors' samples. Sequences were obtained from PBMCs. The CDR3 loop is CASSTSFSGSGNTIYF. The CDR3 coding sequence is TGTGCCAGTAGTACCTCATTTTCGGGAAGTGGAAACACCATATATTTT.